This T cell receptor (beta chain) emerged from a study of T cell responses to AZD1222 COVID-19 vaccine. Per the germline V gene, CDR1 is SGHVS and CDR2 is FNYEAQ. The CDR3 sequence is 15 residues long. Losses at the gene ends were 5 bases for V and 7 bases for J; bases not matched to a gene: 8. General observations from the study: The CD4 TCRs associated with vaccination extended across spike and predominated at 160-218 and 743-854. Clonal diversity may have been underestimated, and the donors were mostly white British, with more females than males.

Measured with immunoSEQ multiplex PCR; TCRdb has only the in-frame clones, and not every one. The data show under 170,000 clones, 94% seen once. This clone was observed a few times. Its target is unknown. This material consisted of peripheral blood, taken on day 0 of AZD1222 vaccination. The V call is TRBV7-6, the J call TRBJ1-6; 7 bases are shared with TRBD1. The clonotype was recovered from an adult in good health. The CDR3, as DNA: TGTGCCAGCAGCCGCCGAACAGGGGACAATTCACCCCTCCACTTT. This translates into CASSRRTGDNSPLHF.